The 11 T cell receptor beta chains below all came from one sample that was sequenced in a study of shared clonotypes between healthy human individuals (dated by TCRdb to the early 2020s). The library was prepared using the immunoSEQ multiplex PCR assay. TCRdb carries this immuneACCESS record with in-frame sequences only. Its versions omit some clonotypes, under half of them owing to an unresolved V gene in the studies checked, with the rest unexplained. A total of roughly 2,300,000 clones appear in this sample, 85% to 95% of them only once. 0.37% of the sample is held by the ten biggest clonotypes. The sample was naive CD4+ T cells from PBMCs. Read against the paper, the sample's cell subset or site label means: CD45RA+ positively selected. All receptors derive from a man younger than 35 in good health. Some clones in this sample may be carry-over from other donors' samples.

The genes are TRBV10-3 and TRBJ2-5; 8 bases are shared with TRBD2. Matching the DNA end better, TRBJ2-7 makes the J call doubtful. Germline V gene sequence: CDR1 ENHRY, CDR2 SYGVKD. The CDR3 has 15 amino acids. The CDR3 region is CAISDPSAGGYEQYF. The CDR3, as DNA: TGTGCCATCAGTGACCCCTCGGCGGGAGGCTACGAGCAGTACTTC.

The chain joins TRBV28 to TRBJ1-2; no firm D call. CDR1 and CDR2 from the germline V gene are MDHEN and SYDVKM. V gave up 4 bases and J gave up 8 bases, with 8 bases separating them. This CDR3 region has 11 residues. CDR3 in amino acids: CASSSRRGYTF. CDR3 coding DNA: TGTGCCAGCAGTTCCCGCAGGGGCTACACCTTC.

The chain carries TRBV28 and TRBJ2-7; D is ambiguous. The V and J ends lost 5 bases and 0 bases respectively, with 5 bases between them. The germline V gene encodes CDR1 MDHEN and CDR2 SYDVKM. This CDR3 has 12 amino acids. DNA of the CDR3: TGTGCCAGCAGTGCTTACTCCTACGAGCAGTACTTC. This sequence encodes CASSAYSYEQYF. Full variable domain (rest looked up from reference TRBV28 and TRBJ2-7): DVKVTQSSRYLVKRTGEKVFLECVQDMDHENMFWYRQDPGLGLRLIYFSYDVKMKEKGDIPEGYSVSREKKERFSLILESASTNQTSMYLCASSAYSYEQYFGPGTRLTVT.

This clone was seen once. The chain links TRBV28 to TRBJ2-5; a possible D gene is TRBD1 (5 bases). The length of the CDR3 is 16 residues. In germline, CDR1 is MDHEN, CDR2 SYDVKM. Deletions cut 3 bases from V and 0 bases from J, with 14 bases between. CDR3: CASSFRPGPYQETQYF. CDR3 bases: TGTGCCAGCAGTTTTCGGCCAGGGCCTTACCAAGAGACCCAGTACTTC.

This CDR3 is CASSWRLGGRRTNEKLFF. For the CDR3, the DNA is TGCGCCAGCAGCTGGCGGCTCGGGGGAAGGAGGACTAATGAAAAACTGTTTTTT. The rearrangement uses TRBV4-1 and TRBJ1-4; D is possibly TRBD1 (5 bases). CDR1 is MGHRA and CDR2 is YSYEKL in the germline V gene. CDR3 length: 18 residues. Trimming stripped 5 bases from V and 2 bases from J, with 21 bases between.

The V and J genes are TRBV28 and TRBJ1-2; D is unresolved. V was cut by 6 bases and J by 0 bases, with 8 bases left in between. The CDR3 is 13 residues long. Germline CDR1 MDHEN, CDR2 SYDVKM. The CDR3 region is CASSRRTNYGYTF. CDR3 bases: TGTGCCAGCAGCCGCCGGACTAACTATGGCTACACCTTC.

In regard to this clone: The same CDR3 also results from other DNA sequences found in this sample. V gene TRBV5-1 combines with J gene TRBJ1-3; 7 bases fit TRBD1. The CDR3 has 16 residues. Germline V gives CDR1 SGHRS, CDR2 YFSETQ. Unmatched junction bases numbered 7, after V lost 4 bases and J lost 0 bases. The CDR3 region is CASSGGTVLSGNTIYF. The CDR3 bases are TGCGCCAGCAGCGGCGGGACAGTACTCTCTGGAAACACCATATATTTT.

The CDR3 here is CASSPRVTGTQYF. DNA for the CDR3: TGTGCCAGCTCCCCACGCGTAACTGGGACCCAGTACTTC. This chain joins TRBV28 and TRBJ2-5; D not certain. The CDR3 length is 13 residues. Between the trimmed V and J ends, which lost 8 bases and 7 bases, there was a span of 17 bases. Germline assignment: CDR1 MDHEN and CDR2 SYDVKM.

CDR3 in amino acids: CSRQLGSEQFF. CDR3 DNA sequence: TGCAGTCGCCAGCTCGGGAGTGAGCAGTTCTTC. V and J are TRBV20-1 and TRBJ2-1; D may be TRBD2 (6 bases). Deletions cut 8 bases from V and 9 bases from J, with 14 bases between. The CDR3 has 11 amino acids. Germline loops: CDR1 DFQATT, CDR2 SNEGSKA (reference sequence).

The V call is TRBV7-8, the J call TRBJ2-1; 11 nucleotides align to TRBD1. The CDR3 loop spans 18 amino acids. V lost 2 bases, J lost 4 bases, and 10 bases stayed unmatched. CDR1 and CDR2 from the germline V gene are SGHVS and FQNEAQ. CDR3 coding DNA: TGTGCCAGCAGCTTATTACCGGGACAGGGGGGGAATTACAATGAGCAGTTCTTC. Encoded protein: CASSLLPGQGGNYNEQFF.

This chain joins TRBV18 and TRBJ2-3, with TRBD2 matching 10 bases. This CDR3 region has 18 residues. The V and J ends lost 0 bases and 4 bases, in that order; junction bases with no gene match: 10. The germline gives CDR1 KGHSH, CDR2 LQKENI. The CDR3 here is CASSPPISGRAPPDTQYF. For the CDR3, the DNA is TGTGCCAGCTCACCACCGATAAGCGGGAGGGCGCCCCCAGATACGCAGTATTTT.